The 3 T cell receptor beta chains below come from one sample, sequenced in a study of cytomegalovirus exposure and HLA in healthy donors (dated by TCRdb to about 2017). Receptors were amplified or captured by the immunoSEQ multiplex PCR assay. For the multiplex PCR, a mixture combining 60 forward primers for TCR Vbeta segments and 13 reverse primers for TCR Jbeta segments was used. TCRdb provides this immuneACCESS table in a form limited to in-frame rearrangements. Some clones are lacking; in checked studies, under half of them reflect an unresolved V gene, and why the rest are absent is not known. In this sample the table shows 150,000 or so clones, approximately 82% of which occur a single time. Roughly 6.7% of the sample belongs to the ten largest clones. Sequencing was carried out using PBMCs. These receptors were obtained from a man aged 45-60 years in good health and CMV-seropositive.

The chain is built from TRBV7-9 and TRBJ1-5; a possible D gene is TRBD1 (5 bases). The V gene lost 4 bases and the J gene lost 2 bases, with 9 bases spanning the gap. CDR3 length: 14 residues. Per the germline V gene, CDR1 is SEHNR and CDR2 is FQNEAQ (reference sequence). CDR3 sequence (DNA): TGTGCCAGCAGCTCCGGACAAGGCAATCAGCCCCAGCATTTT. This encodes CASSSGQGNQPQHF.

V usage is TRBV9 and J usage is TRBJ2-3, with 8 bases identical to TRBD2. Germline-derived CDR1 and CDR2 are SGDLS and YYNGEE. V dropped 0 bases and J dropped 4; count of bases not matched to a gene: 4. CDR3 length equals 15 residues. This CDR3 is CASSVGTSYADTQYF. CDR3 nucleotide sequence: TGTGCCAGCAGCGTAGGGACTAGCTACGCAGATACGCAGTATTTT.

The J gene is TRBJ1-2, the V gene TRBV4-2; maybe TRBD1 (5 bases). The CDR3 has 15 residues. The V end was cut by 0 bases, the J end by 3 bases, with 11 bases between. Germline CDR1 LGHNA, CDR2 YNFKEQ. CDR3 sequence: CASSQDGARHYGYTF. CDR3 DNA sequence: TGTGCCAGCAGCCAAGATGGGGCAAGGCACTATGGCTACACCTTC.